These 21 T cell receptor beta chains originate from one sample sequenced in a study of T-cell reconstitution after alpha-beta-depleted transplantation in children. TCRbeta library preparation incorporated unique molecular identifiers. TCRdb redid the calling of the PCR reads with MiXCR, one entry per CDR3 protein. The sample lists hundreds of thousands of distinct CDR3 sequences, roughly 15% occurring once. This specimen was PBMCs, mostly from graft donor cells, taken 360 days after TCRalphabeta/CD19-depleted stem cell transplant. The receptors were gathered from a male patient aged 2-15 years who had a stem cell transplant for acute lymphoblastic leukemia, so the T cells may come from the graft donor.

The chain employs TRBV10-2 and TRBJ2-2, with D perhaps TRBD2 (6 bases). The CDR3 spans 15 residues. V was trimmed by 3 bases and J by 6 bases, leaving 14 bases between them. CDR1 is WSHSY, CDR2 SAAADI, per germline. The CDR3 DNA follows: TGCGCCAGCAGTGAACGGGGGATCCTTTCCGGGGAGCTGTTTTTT. This codes for CASSERGILSGELFF.

The sample holds a few counts of this clonotype. The V and J genes are TRBV12-3 or TRBV12-4 and TRBJ2-1; D may be TRBD2 (5 bases). The CDR3 has 15 residues. The V end lost 7 bases, the J end lost 1 base, and 14 bases lay between the germline ends. CDR3 residues: CASTVPGVSYNEQFF. DNA of the CDR3: TGTGCCAGCACGGTGCCCGGGGTTTCCTACAATGAGCAGTTCTTC.

For the CDR3, the DNA is TGTGCCAGCAGTTACCGGTCTCCTAACGAGCAGTACTTC. Its translation: CASSYRSPNEQYF. The chain uses TRBV6-2 or TRBV6-3 and TRBJ2-7; D uncertain. Trimming stripped 2 bases from V and 5 bases from J, with 10 bases between. Looked up from germline, CDR1 is MNHEY and CDR2 is SVGEGT. This CDR3 is 13 amino acids long.

This clonotype was recorded a few times. The chain couples TRBV20-1 to TRBJ2-5; D possibly matches TRBD1 or TRBD2 (6 bases each). Between the trimmed V and J ends, which lost 6 bases and 0 bases, there was a span of 14 bases. Germline V gene lookup returns CDR1 DFQATT and CDR2 SNEGSKA (reference sequence). This CDR3 is built from 14 residues. CDR3 sequence (DNA): TGCAGTGCCTACCTAGGGGGGTACCAAGAGACCCAGTACTTC. This sequence encodes CSAYLGGYQETQYF.

The chain combines TRBV7-8 with TRBJ2-7; the D is unclear. Germline CDR1 and CDR2: SGHVS and FQNEAQ. V gave up 1 base and J gave up 1 base, with 11 bases separating them. The CDR3 contains 15 residues. Here the CDR3 reads CASSLVWGISYEQYF. CDR3 nucleotides: TGTGCCAGCAGCTTAGTTTGGGGAATTTCCTACGAGCAGTACTTC.

The genes are TRBV7-2 and TRBJ2-7, with 9 bases lining up with TRBD2. Per germline, CDR1 SGHTA and CDR2 FQGNSA. V lost 5 bases and J lost 5; bases outside the gene matches: 10. The CDR3 covers 15 residues. CDR3 in DNA: TGTGCCAGCAGCCCAAGCGGGGGGTTCCTCCACGAGCAGTACTTC. This sequence encodes CASSPSGGFLHEQYF. The full variable domain, in which reference TRBV7-2 and TRBJ2-7 provide the parts outside the CDR3, is GAGVSQSPSNKVTEKGKDVELRCDPISGHTALYWYRQSLGQGLEFLIYFQGNSAPDKSGLPSDRFSAERTGGSVSTLTIQRTQQEDSAVYLCASSPSGGFLHEQYFGPGTRLTVT.

This clonotype was seen a handful of times. CDR3 loop: CSASSRGQGVYEQYF. The CDR3, as DNA: TGCAGTGCTAGCTCCAGGGGACAGGGGGTATACGAGCAGTACTTC. The chain employs TRBV20-1 and TRBJ2-7; TRBD1 matches 11 bases. Per germline, CDR1 DFQATT and CDR2 SNEGSKA (reference sequence). This CDR3 is 15 amino acids long. V gave up 3 bases and J gave up 4 bases; unmatched junction bases: 8.

This clonotype was observed a few times. The genes are TRBV24-1 and TRBJ1-4; D uncertain. The V end lost 4 bases, the J end lost 8 bases, and 13 bases lay between the germline ends. CDR1 is KGHDR and CDR2 is SFDVKD in the germline V gene. This CDR3 region has 14 residues. Here the CDR3 reads CATSEAARSEKLFF. In nucleotides, the CDR3 is TGTGCCACCAGTGAGGCGGCCAGATCCGAAAAACTGTTTTTT.

The CDR3 loop is CATQTGSDYEQYF. In DNA form, the CDR3 reads TGTGCCACACAAACAGGGTCCGACTACGAGCAGTACTTC. The genes are TRBV10-3 and TRBJ2-7, with D maybe TRBD1 (6 bases). Germline V gene sequence: CDR1 ENHRY, CDR2 SYGVKD. The CDR3 runs 13 residues. V gave up 10 bases and J gave up 3 bases, with 16 bases separating them.

This clonotype was found a few times. V and J are TRBV29-1 and TRBJ1-2; 9 bases agree with TRBD1. CDR1 and CDR2 from the germline V gene are SQVTM and ANQGSEA. The CDR3 consists of 13 residues. V trimming: 8 bases; J trimming: 5 bases; junction bases outside the gene matches: 9. In DNA form, the CDR3 reads TGCAGCCCTTACAGGGGGCACAGATATGGCTACACCTTC. The encoded protein is CSPYRGHRYGYTF.

In its sample, this clonotype was seen a few times. The CDR3 sequence is CASSNTETPDFPLHF. CDR3 nucleotide sequence: TGTGCCAGCAGCAACACCGAGACACCCGATTTTCCCCTCCACTTT. This chain uses TRBV7-9 with TRBJ1-6; D gene unclear. The CDR3 is 15 residues long. Trimming shortened V by 5 bases and J by 13 bases, and 21 bases separated the two germline ends. The V gene's germline CDR1 is SEHNR and CDR2 FQNEAQ (reference sequence). The entire variable domain, with the rest obtained from reference TRBV7-9 and TRBJ1-6, is as follows: DTGVSQNPRHKITKRGQNVTFRCDPISEHNRLYWYRQTLGQGPEFLTYFQNEAQLEKSRLLSDRFSAERPKGSFSTLEIQRTEQGDSAMYLCASSNTETPDFPLHFGNGTRLTVT.

This clonotype was counted between two and nine times. J is TRBJ2-3 and V is TRBV12-3 or TRBV12-4; perhaps TRBD2 as D (7 bases). CDR3 length: 15 amino acids. With 5 bases removed from V and 1 base from J, the gap between germline ends came to 13 bases. The CDR3: CASSLVGGRTDTQYF. DNA of the CDR3: TGTGCCAGCAGTCTAGTCGGGGGGCGCACAGATACGCAGTATTTT.

This clonotype was observed at least ten times. V is TRBV7-8 and J is TRBJ1-6; D gene uncertain. V lost 5 bases and J lost 9, with 14 bases in between. Germline-derived CDR1 and CDR2 are SGHVS and FQNEAQ. The CDR3 is 14 amino acids. The DNA of the CDR3 is TGTGCCAGCAGCGAGACCACCGTTAGTTCACCCCTCCACTTT. It translates to CASSETTVSSPLHF. Using reference TRBV7-8 and TRBJ1-6 for the parts outside the CDR3, the full variable domain is GAGVSQSPRYKVAKRGQDVALRCDPISGHVSLFWYQQALGQGPEFLTYFQNEAQLDKSGLPSDRFFAERPEGSVSTLKIQRTQQEDSAVYLCASSETTVSSPLHFGNGTRLTVT.

The V and J genes are TRBV6-2 or TRBV6-3 and TRBJ2-1, with a weak D call TRBD2 (7 bases). CDR1 is MNHEY, CDR2 SVGEGT, per germline. Trimming pared 6 bases from V and 4 bases from J, leaving 13 bases between. CDR3 length: 14 amino acids. CDR3 nucleotides: TGTGCCAGCAGAGAAGGGGGGGCGTACAATGAGCAGTTCTTC. Translated, it gives CASREGGAYNEQFF.

The table lists this clonotype with a few counts. The V and J genes are TRBV18 and TRBJ2-1; no definite D call. The V gene lost 1 base and the J gene lost 8 bases, with 9 bases spanning the gap. Germline V CDR1 and CDR2: KGHSH, LQKENI. The CDR3 runs to 13 residues. The CDR3 nucleotides are TGTGCCAGCTCACCACGTGGGATTGATGAGCAGTTCTTC. Translated: CASSPRGIDEQFF.

J is TRBJ2-2 and V is TRBV19; D not resolved. Trimming removed 4 bases at V and 0 bases at J, with 6 bases between. CDR1 is LNHDA and CDR2 is SQIVND in the germline V gene (reference sequence). The CDR3 runs 14 residues. The CDR3 region has the DNA TGTGCCAGTAGTACCCCAGCGAACACCGGGGAGCTGTTTTTT. The encoded protein is CASSTPANTGELFF.

The sample holds many counts of this clonotype. V usage is TRBV19 and J usage is TRBJ2-7; 7 bases align to TRBD1. Germline V gene sequence: CDR1 LNHDA, CDR2 SQIVND (reference sequence). This CDR3 contains 17 residues. Trimming took 5 bases from V and 5 from J; bases not matched to a gene: 18. CDR3 DNA: TGTGCCAGTAGTCCCAACACCGACAGGGAAATTCGGAACGAGCAGTACTTC. The encoded protein is CASSPNTDREIRNEQYF. Full variable domain (outside the CDR3, taken from reference TRBV19 and TRBJ2-7): DGGITQSPKYLFRKEGQNVTLSCEQNLNHDAMYWYRQDPGQGLRLIYYSQIVNDFQKGDIAEGYSVSREKKESFPLTVTSAQKNPTAFYLCASSPNTDREIRNEQYFGPGTRLTVT.

The V and J genes are TRBV7-9 and TRBJ2-1; D gene uncertain. The length of the CDR3 is 12 residues. The V end lost 10 bases, the J end lost 2 bases, and 9 bases lay between the germline ends. The germline CDR1 and CDR2 sequences are SEHNR and FQNEAQ (reference sequence). The CDR3 region has the DNA TGTGCCACCTACGGCCCCTACAATGAGCAGTTCTTC. Amino acid sequence: CATYGPYNEQFF.

This clonotype was seen repeatedly, ten times or more. V gene TRBV10-3 combines with J gene TRBJ2-7; no definite D call. Germline V gene sequence: CDR1 ENHRY, CDR2 SYGVKD. The germline V and J ends were trimmed by 6 bases and 0 bases, with 12 bases remaining between them. The CDR3 length is 14 residues. CDR3 amino acids: CAIRARTDSYEQYF. CDR3 DNA: TGTGCCATCAGAGCGAGGACGGACTCCTACGAGCAGTACTTC.

This clonotype was detected a few times. The chain is built from TRBV28 and TRBJ1-5; 11 bases match TRBD1. The CDR3 is 19 amino acids. V shed 3 bases, J shed 6 bases, and the junction held 16 bases outside the gene matches. Germline V gives CDR1 MDHEN, CDR2 SYDVKM. CDR3 residues: CASSFSLGQGVISVQPQHF. The CDR3 region has the DNA TGTGCCAGCAGTTTCTCGTTGGGACAGGGGGTAATTAGCGTTCAGCCCCAGCATTTT.

V gene TRBV12-3 or TRBV12-4 combines with J gene TRBJ1-5; no firm D call. Deletions cut 6 bases from V and 2 bases from J, with 14 bases between. This CDR3 has 15 residues. The CDR3 DNA sequence: TGTGCCAGCAGCACTGAGATGAACGGCAATCAGCCCCAGCATTTT. Protein sequence: CASSTEMNGNQPQHF.